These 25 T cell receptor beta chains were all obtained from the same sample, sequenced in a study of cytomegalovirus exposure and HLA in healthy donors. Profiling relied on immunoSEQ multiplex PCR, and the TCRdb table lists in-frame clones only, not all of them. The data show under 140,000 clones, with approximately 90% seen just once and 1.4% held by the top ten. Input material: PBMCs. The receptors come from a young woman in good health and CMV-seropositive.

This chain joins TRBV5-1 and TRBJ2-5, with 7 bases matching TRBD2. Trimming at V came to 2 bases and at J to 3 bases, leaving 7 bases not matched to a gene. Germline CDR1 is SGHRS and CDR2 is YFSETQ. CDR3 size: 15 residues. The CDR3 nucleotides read TGCGCCAGCAGCTTTGTAGCGGGCGCCAAAGAGACCCAGTACTTC. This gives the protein CASSFVAGAKETQYF.

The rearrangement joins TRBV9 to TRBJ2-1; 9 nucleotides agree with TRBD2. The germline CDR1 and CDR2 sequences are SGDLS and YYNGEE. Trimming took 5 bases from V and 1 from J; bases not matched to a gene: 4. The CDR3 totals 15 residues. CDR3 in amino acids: CASSEAGGSYNEQFF. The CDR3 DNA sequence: TGTGCCAGCAGTGAAGCGGGGGGATCCTACAATGAGCAGTTCTTC.

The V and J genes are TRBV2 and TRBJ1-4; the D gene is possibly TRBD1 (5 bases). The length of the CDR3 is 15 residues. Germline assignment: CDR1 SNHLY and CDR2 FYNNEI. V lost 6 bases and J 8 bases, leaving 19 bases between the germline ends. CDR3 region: CASRTSSGYSEKLFF. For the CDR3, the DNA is TGTGCCAGCAGAACTTCGTCAGGGTATAGCGAAAAACTGTTTTTT.

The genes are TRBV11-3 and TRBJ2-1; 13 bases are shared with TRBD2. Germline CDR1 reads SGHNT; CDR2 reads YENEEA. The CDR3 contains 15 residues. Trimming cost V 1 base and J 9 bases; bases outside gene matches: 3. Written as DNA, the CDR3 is TGTGCCAGCAGCTTAGGACTAGCGGGAGGTAGTGAGCAGTTCTTC. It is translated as CASSLGLAGGSEQFF.

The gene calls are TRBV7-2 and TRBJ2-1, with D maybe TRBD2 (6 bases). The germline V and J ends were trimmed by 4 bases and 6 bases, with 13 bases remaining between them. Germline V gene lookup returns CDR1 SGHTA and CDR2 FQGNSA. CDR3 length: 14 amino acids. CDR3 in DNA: TGTGCCAGCAGCTGGGACTGGCAGTTCAATGAGCAGTTCTTC. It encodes CASSWDWQFNEQFF.

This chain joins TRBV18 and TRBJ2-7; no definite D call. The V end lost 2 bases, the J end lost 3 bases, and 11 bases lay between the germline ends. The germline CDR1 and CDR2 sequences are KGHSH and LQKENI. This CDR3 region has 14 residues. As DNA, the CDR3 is TGTGCCAGCTCACCAAACAACGGCGGCTACGAGCAGTACTTC. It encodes CASSPNNGGYEQYF.

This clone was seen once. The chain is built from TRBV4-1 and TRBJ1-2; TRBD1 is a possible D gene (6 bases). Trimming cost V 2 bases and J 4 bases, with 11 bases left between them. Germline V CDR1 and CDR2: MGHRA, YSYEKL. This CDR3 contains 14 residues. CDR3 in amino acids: CASSQPGTTYGYTF. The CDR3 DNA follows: TGCGCCAGCAGCCAACCCGGGACAACCTATGGCTACACCTTC.

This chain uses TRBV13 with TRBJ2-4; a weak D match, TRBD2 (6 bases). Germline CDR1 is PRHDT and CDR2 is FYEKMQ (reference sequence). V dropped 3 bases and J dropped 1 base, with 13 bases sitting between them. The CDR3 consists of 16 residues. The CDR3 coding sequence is TGTGCCAGCAGCTTGAAAGGGAGCGGGGCCAAAAACATTCAGTACTTC. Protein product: CASSLKGSGAKNIQYF.

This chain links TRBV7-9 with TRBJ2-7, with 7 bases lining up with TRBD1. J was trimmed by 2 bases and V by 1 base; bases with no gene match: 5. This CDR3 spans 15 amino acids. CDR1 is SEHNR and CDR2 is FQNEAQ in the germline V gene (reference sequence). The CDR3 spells CASSLGPQGAYEQYF. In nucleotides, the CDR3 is TGTGCCAGCAGCTTAGGCCCCCAGGGGGCCTACGAGCAGTACTTC.

CDR3 sequence (DNA): TGTGCCAGCAGCCACCCGCAGCGCTACAATGAGCAGTTCTTC. This encodes CASSHPQRYNEQFF. The chain has TRBV11-2 and TRBJ2-1; D is ambiguous. This CDR3 has 14 residues. Per germline, CDR1 SGHAT and CDR2 FQNNGV. With 5 bases removed from V and 3 bases from J, the gap between germline ends came to 11 bases.

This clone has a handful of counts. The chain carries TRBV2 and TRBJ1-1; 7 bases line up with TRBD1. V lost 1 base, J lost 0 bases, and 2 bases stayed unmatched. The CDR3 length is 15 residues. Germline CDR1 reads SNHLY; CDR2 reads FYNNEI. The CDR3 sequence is CASSEDRGLNTEAFF. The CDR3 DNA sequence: TGTGCCAGCAGTGAAGACAGGGGACTGAACACTGAAGCTTTCTTT.

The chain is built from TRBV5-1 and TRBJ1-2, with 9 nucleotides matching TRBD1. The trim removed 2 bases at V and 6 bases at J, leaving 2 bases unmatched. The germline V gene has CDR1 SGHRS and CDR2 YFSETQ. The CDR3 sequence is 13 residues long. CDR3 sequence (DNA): TGCGCCAGCAGCTTACAGGGGGCGGATGGCTACACCTTC. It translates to CASSLQGADGYTF.

CDR3 in DNA: TGTGCCAGCTCACCGCGGGACGGTCCTGTAGGCTACGAGCAGTACTTC. It is translated as CASSPRDGPVGYEQYF. J is TRBJ2-7 and V is TRBV18, with D tentatively TRBD2 (6 bases). The CDR3 runs 16 residues. Trimming shortened V by 3 bases and J by 3 bases, and 18 bases separated the two germline ends. Germline assignment: CDR1 KGHSH and CDR2 LQKENI.

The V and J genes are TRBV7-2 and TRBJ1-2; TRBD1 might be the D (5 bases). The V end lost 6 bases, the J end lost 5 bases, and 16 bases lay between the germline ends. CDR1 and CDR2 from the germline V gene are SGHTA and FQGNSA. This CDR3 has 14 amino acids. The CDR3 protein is CASSPRAGPYGYTF. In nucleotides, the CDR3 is TGTGCCAGCAGTCCCCGCGCAGGGCCTTATGGCTACACCTTC.

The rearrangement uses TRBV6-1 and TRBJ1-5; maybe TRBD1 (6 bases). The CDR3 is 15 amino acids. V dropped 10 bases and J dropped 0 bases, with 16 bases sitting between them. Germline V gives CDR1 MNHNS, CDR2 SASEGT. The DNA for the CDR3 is TGTGCCATCCGTCCGGGACACCATAGCAATCAGCCCCAGCATTTT. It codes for CAIRPGHHSNQPQHF.

CDR3 loop: CASSPRGYEQYF. The CDR3 DNA follows: TGTGCCAGCAGCCCCCGAGGGTACGAGCAGTACTTC. The chain carries TRBV13 and TRBJ2-7, with a possible D match to TRBD2 (5 bases). CDR3 length: 12 amino acids. V shed 5 bases and J shed 4 bases, with 9 bases lying between them. The germline V gene encodes CDR1 PRHDT and CDR2 FYEKMQ (reference sequence).

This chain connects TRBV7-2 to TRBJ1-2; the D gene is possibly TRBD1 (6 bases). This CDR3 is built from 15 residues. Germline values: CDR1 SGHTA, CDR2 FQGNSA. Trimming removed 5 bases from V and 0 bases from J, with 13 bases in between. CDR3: CASSRTGTSNYGYTF. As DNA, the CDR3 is TGTGCCAGCAGCCGAACCGGGACATCTAACTATGGCTACACCTTC. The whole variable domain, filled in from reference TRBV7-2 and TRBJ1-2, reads GAGVSQSPSNKVTEKGKDVELRCDPISGHTALYWYRQSLGQGLEFLIYFQGNSAPDKSGLPSDRFSAERTGGSVSTLTIQRTQQEDSAVYLCASSRTGTSNYGYTFGSGTRLTVV.

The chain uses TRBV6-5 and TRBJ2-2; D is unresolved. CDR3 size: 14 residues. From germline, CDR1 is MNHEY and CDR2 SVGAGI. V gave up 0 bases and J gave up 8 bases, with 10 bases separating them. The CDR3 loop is CASSYSPEWGELFF. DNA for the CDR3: TGTGCCAGCAGTTACTCCCCCGAGTGGGGGGAGCTGTTTTTT.

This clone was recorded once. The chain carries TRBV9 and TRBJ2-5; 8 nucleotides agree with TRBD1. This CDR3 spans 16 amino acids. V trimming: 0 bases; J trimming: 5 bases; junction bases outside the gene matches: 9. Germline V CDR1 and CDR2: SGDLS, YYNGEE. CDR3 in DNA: TGTGCCAGCAGCGTAGGGGGGACAGGTGTTCCCGAGACCCAGTACTTC. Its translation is CASSVGGTGVPETQYF. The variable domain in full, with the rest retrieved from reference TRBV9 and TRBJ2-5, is DSGVTQTPKHLITATGQRVTLRCSPRSGDLSVYWYQQSLDQGLQFLIQYYNGEERAKGNILERFSAQQFPDLHSELNLSSLELGDSALYFCASSVGGTGVPETQYFGPGTRLLVL.

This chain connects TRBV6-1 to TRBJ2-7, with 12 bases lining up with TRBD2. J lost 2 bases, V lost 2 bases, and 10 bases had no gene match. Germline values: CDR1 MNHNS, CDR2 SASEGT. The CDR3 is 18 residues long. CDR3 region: CASSEQPSGRAFTYEQYF. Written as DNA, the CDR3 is TGTGCCAGCAGTGAACAGCCTAGCGGGAGGGCCTTTACCTACGAGCAGTACTTC.

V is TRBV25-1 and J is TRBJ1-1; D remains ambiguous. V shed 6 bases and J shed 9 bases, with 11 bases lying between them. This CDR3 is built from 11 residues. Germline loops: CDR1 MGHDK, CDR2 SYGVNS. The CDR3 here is CASRAPGKAFF. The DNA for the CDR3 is TGTGCCAGCAGAGCCCCGGGGAAAGCTTTCTTT.

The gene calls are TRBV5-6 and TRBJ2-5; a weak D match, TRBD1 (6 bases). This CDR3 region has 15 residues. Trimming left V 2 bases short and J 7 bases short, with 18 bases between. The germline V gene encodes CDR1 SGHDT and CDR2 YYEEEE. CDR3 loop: CASSLGQSSRGTQYF. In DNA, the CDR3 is TGTGCCAGCAGCTTAGGACAGAGCTCTAGGGGGACCCAGTACTTC.

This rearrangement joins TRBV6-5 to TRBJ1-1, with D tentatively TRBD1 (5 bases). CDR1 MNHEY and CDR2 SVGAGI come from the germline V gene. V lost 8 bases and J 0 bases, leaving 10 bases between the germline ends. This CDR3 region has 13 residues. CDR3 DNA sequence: TGTGCCAGCGGGGGGGGTATGAACACTGAAGCTTTCTTT. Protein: CASGGGMNTEAFF.

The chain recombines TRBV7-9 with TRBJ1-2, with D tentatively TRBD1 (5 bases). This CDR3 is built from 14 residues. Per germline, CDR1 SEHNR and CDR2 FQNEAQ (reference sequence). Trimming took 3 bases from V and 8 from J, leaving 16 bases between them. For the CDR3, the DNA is TGTGCCAGCAGCTTTGCAGGCGGGGGAGGAGGCTACACCTTC. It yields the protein CASSFAGGGGGYTF.

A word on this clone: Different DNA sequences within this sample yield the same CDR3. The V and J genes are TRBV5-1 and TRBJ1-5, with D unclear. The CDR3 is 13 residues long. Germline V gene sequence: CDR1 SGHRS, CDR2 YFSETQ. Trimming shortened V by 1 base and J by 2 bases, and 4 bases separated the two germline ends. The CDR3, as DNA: TGCGCCAGCAGCTTGCAGGGCAATCAGCCCCAGCATTTT. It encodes CASSLQGNQPQHF.